These 20 T cell receptor beta chains were all obtained from the same sample, sequenced in a study of T-cell memory formation after mild COVID-19 (dated by TCRdb to about 2021). Libraries were built with 5' RACE. Sequencing was carried out with an Illumina NovaSeq 6000. TCRdb's own reprocessing of the public reads used fastp at Q25 and MiXCR and kept productive beta chains. A single entry per CDR3 protein holds the most common genes and DNA from its merged rows. A total of 350,000 to 450,000 distinct CDR3 sequences appear in this sample, roughly 20% of them only once. The ten biggest clones cover 8.4% of the sample. Input material: PBMCs or a T cell subset sorted from them (not recorded which). These receptors originate from an adult woman who had mild COVID-19 (a few samples of this study predate the infection). The sample titles of this study are shuffled in the database, so cell type and time point are left out; the donor was told from shared clones.

This chain links TRBV5-6 with TRBJ2-3; unclear D gene. The CDR3 contains 13 residues. Looked up from germline, CDR1 is SGHDT and CDR2 is YYEEEE. The germline V and J ends were trimmed by 1 base and 6 bases, with 9 bases remaining between them. The CDR3 DNA reads as TGTGCCAGCAGCTTGCTCAAAATGGATACGCAGTATTTT. Protein product: CASSLLKMDTQYF.

The J gene is TRBJ2-2, the V gene TRBV5-1, with TRBD1 matching 8 bases. With 2 bases clipped from V and 7 bases from J, the junction kept 7 bases outside the gene matches. The CDR3 runs 15 residues. Germline V gives CDR1 SGHRS, CDR2 YFSETQ. CDR3 DNA sequence: TGCGCCAGCAGCTTCAATCAGGGGGCAAACGGGGAGCTGTTTTTT. It encodes CASSFNQGANGELFF.

This clonotype has more than one count but fewer than ten. This chain uses TRBV12-3 or TRBV12-4 with TRBJ2-2; D is undetermined. CDR3 length equals 13 residues. V shed 5 bases and J shed 4 bases, with 8 bases lying between them. Written as DNA, the CDR3 is TGTGCCAGCAGTACAACTTCCACCGGGGAGCTGTTTTTT. Protein: CASSTTSTGELFF.

V is TRBV2 and J is TRBJ2-3, with 7 bases fitting TRBD2. The germline CDR1 and CDR2 sequences are SNHLY and FYNNEI. The J segment lost 1 base and the V segment lost 4 bases, leaving 14 bases of the junction unmatched. This CDR3 has 18 amino acids. CDR3 coding DNA: TGTGCCAGCAGTGGGGAAATTGTGAAGCGGGGCGGCACAGATACGCAGTATTTT. Translated: CASSGEIVKRGGTDTQYF. Full variable domain (rest looked up from reference TRBV2 and TRBJ2-3): EPEVTQTPSHQVTQMGQEVILRCVPISNHLYFYWYRQILGQKVEFLVSFYNNEISEKSEIFDDQFSVERPDGSNFTLKIRSTKLEDSAMYFCASSGEIVKRGGTDTQYFGPGTRLTVL.

The rearrangement links TRBV7-9 to TRBJ1-6; D ambiguous. The CDR3 length is 12 residues. V gave up 0 bases and J gave up 8 bases, with 2 bases separating them. CDR1 and CDR2 from the germline V gene are SEHNR and FQNEAQ (reference sequence). The chain's CDR3 is CASSLADSPLHF. The CDR3 nucleotides read TGTGCCAGCAGCTTAGCAGATTCACCCCTCCACTTT. The full variable domain, with the rest looked up from reference TRBV7-9 and TRBJ1-6, is DTGVSQNPRHKITKRGQNVTFRCDPISEHNRLYWYRQTLGQGPEFLTYFQNEAQLEKSRLLSDRFSAERPKGSFSTLEIQRTEQGDSAMYLCASSLADSPLHFGNGTRLTVT.

In its sample, this clonotype was seen many times. The CDR3 loop reads CASSYSTRDILLYEQYF. Here the CDR3 DNA reads TGTGCCAGCAGTTACTCGACGCGGGATATTCTTCTGTACGAGCAGTACTTC. V is TRBV6-5 and J is TRBJ2-7; weak D call: TRBD2 (6 bases). This CDR3 is 17 amino acids long. Germline V gives CDR1 MNHEY, CDR2 SVGAGI. Trimming pared 0 bases from V and 4 bases from J, leaving 19 bases between.

This clonotype was counted ten times or more. This rearrangement joins TRBV3-1 to TRBJ1-6; no clear D. CDR3 length: 16 residues. The V end lost 1 base, the J end lost 6 bases, and 13 bases lay between the germline ends. Germline CDR1 and CDR2: LGHDT and YNNKEL (reference sequence). CDR3 bases: TGTGCCAGCAGCCAAGGGGTAGGGATCTCTAATTCACCCCTCCACTTT. It translates to CASSQGVGISNSPLHF.

This clonotype was observed a few times. This chain joins TRBV24-1 and TRBJ1-1; 7 bases map to TRBD1. V trimming: 5 bases; J trimming: 2 bases; junction bases outside the gene matches: 10. The CDR3 totals 16 residues. The germline V gene encodes CDR1 KGHDR and CDR2 SFDVKD. The CDR3 loop reads CATSGPPGQRNTEAFF. In nucleotides, the CDR3 is TGTGCCACCAGTGGTCCCCCGGGACAGAGAAACACTGAAGCTTTCTTT.

This clonotype was counted a few times. The chain recombines TRBV7-2 with TRBJ2-7; 7 nucleotides line up with TRBD2. The CDR3 runs to 15 residues. Per the germline V gene, CDR1 is SGHTA and CDR2 is FQGNSA. J gave up 0 bases and V 5 bases, and 7 bases lay outside the gene matches. The CDR3 protein is CASSLLAASSYEQYF. The CDR3, as DNA: TGTGCCAGCAGCCTGCTAGCGGCAAGCTCCTACGAGCAGTACTTC.

This clonotype was picked up one time. The V and J genes are TRBV27 and TRBJ2-1, with D hard to call. CDR1 is MNHEY and CDR2 is SMNVEV in the germline V gene (reference sequence). With 5 bases removed from V and 8 bases from J, the gap between germline ends came to 16 bases. The CDR3 is 14 amino acids. DNA for the CDR3: TGTGCCAGCAGTCCTAACGTAAAGGGTCATGAGCAGTTCTTC. It yields the protein CASSPNVKGHEQFF.

The rearrangement links TRBV13 to TRBJ1-2; TRBD1 might be the D (5 bases). Trimming removed 7 bases from V and 4 bases from J, with 16 bases in between. CDR1 PRHDT and CDR2 FYEKMQ come from the germline V gene (reference sequence). The CDR3 extends over 14 amino acids. CDR3 sequence: CASNEGPRSYGYTF. CDR3 DNA sequence: TGTGCCAGCAACGAGGGGCCTCGGAGCTATGGCTACACCTTC.

This clonotype was counted only a few times. The rearrangement joins TRBV12-3 or TRBV12-4 to TRBJ2-3; 9 bases line up with TRBD2. This CDR3 contains 15 residues. V gave up 2 bases and J gave up 7 bases; unmatched junction bases: 7. CDR3 protein: CASSLRREGRNTQYF. The CDR3 bases are TGTGCCAGCAGTTTACGGCGGGAGGGCCGGAATACGCAGTATTTT.

The rearrangement joins TRBV19 to TRBJ1-1, with D possibly being TRBD1 (5 bases). Germline CDR1 and CDR2: LNHDA and SQIVND (reference sequence). This CDR3 spans 14 amino acids. Deletions cut 3 bases from V and 7 bases from J, with 15 bases between. The CDR3 coding sequence is TGTGCCAGTAGTATTTTGGGGCCGGTGGGTGAAGCTTTCTTT. Its translation: CASSILGPVGEAFF.

The chain carries TRBV6-5 and TRBJ1-4; TRBD1 aligns across 7 bases. Germline values: CDR1 MNHEY, CDR2 SVGAGI. The CDR3 consists of 13 residues. Unmatched junction bases numbered 4, after V lost 4 bases and J lost 8 bases. The CDR3 spells CASSFTGAEKLFF. For the CDR3, the DNA is TGTGCCAGCAGTTTTACAGGGGCAGAAAAACTGTTTTTT.

In its sample, this clonotype was seen a few times. The chain joins TRBV12-3 or TRBV12-4 to TRBJ1-5; D unresolved. V was shortened by 6 bases and J by 10 bases, with 10 bases between the two germline ends. The CDR3 is made up of 11 amino acids. The CDR3 reads CASSRLGPQHF. The CDR3 bases are TGTGCCAGCAGCCGCCTTGGTCCCCAGCATTTT.

The chain joins TRBV28 to TRBJ1-3; 9 bases align to TRBD1. There are 18 residues in the CDR3. CDR1 and CDR2 from the germline V gene are MDHEN and SYDVKM. Trimming at V came to 6 bases and at J to 1 base, leaving 13 bases not matched to a gene. CDR3 bases: TGTGCCAGCAGCTCAAGCCCGGGACAGGGCCAATCTGGAAACACCATATATTTT. Translated: CASSSSPGQGQSGNTIYF. Combining the CDR3 with reference TRBV28 and TRBJ1-3 gives the whole variable domain DVKVTQSSRYLVKRTGEKVFLECVQDMDHENMFWYRQDPGLGLRLIYFSYDVKMKEKGDIPEGYSVSREKKERFSLILESASTNQTSMYLCASSSSPGQGQSGNTIYFGEGSWLTVV.

In this sample, this clonotype turned up a few times. This chain connects TRBV20-1 to TRBJ2-1; 10 bases line up with TRBD2. The CDR3 has 14 amino acids. Germline trimming cut 4 bases from V and 8 bases from J; bases unmatched to any gene: 8. The germline V gene has CDR1 DFQATT and CDR2 SNEGSKA (reference sequence). CDR3 loop: CSATGTSAGDEQFF. The CDR3 region has the DNA TGCAGTGCTACGGGGACTAGCGCTGGGGATGAGCAGTTCTTC.

The chain employs TRBV4-2 and TRBJ2-1, with 8 bases identical to TRBD2. Germline assignment: CDR1 LGHNA and CDR2 YNFKEQ. The CDR3 is 16 amino acids. V trimming: 5 bases; J trimming: 5 bases; junction bases outside the gene matches: 11. CDR3 coding DNA: TGTGCCAGCAGCAGTGTACGGCGGGAGGATCACAATGAGCAGTTCTTC. Its translation: CASSSVRREDHNEQFF.

The chain couples TRBV2 to TRBJ2-7, with D perhaps matching TRBD2 (5 bases). The CDR3 length is 14 residues. The V and J ends lost 4 bases and 0 bases respectively, with 10 bases between them. Germline CDR1 SNHLY, CDR2 FYNNEI. This CDR3 is CASSGIGSSYEQYF. The CDR3 DNA reads as TGTGCCAGCAGTGGTATAGGGAGCTCCTACGAGCAGTACTTC.

The V and J genes are TRBV7-2 and TRBJ2-2; D tentatively reads TRBD1 or TRBD2 (6 bases each). The ends were cut back, 5 bases at V and 0 bases at J, with 13 bases in the middle. Per germline, CDR1 SGHTA and CDR2 FQGNSA. The CDR3 loop spans 16 amino acids. CDR3 DNA sequence: TGTGCCAGCAGCGAAACGGGGGCTCCGAACACCGGGGAGCTGTTTTTT. Encoded protein: CASSETGAPNTGELFF.